This TCR beta chain was identified during a study of T cell repertoires in cytomegalovirus infection. Whole-study context: From public TCR beta signatures came an indication of both CMV infection and matching HLA type. General study points: Using cumulative public TCR beta family frequency, the authors identified those who carried CMV together with the relevant HLA.

At least ten counts were recorded for this clonotype. Its matching antigen is unknown. TCRdb analysed the reads with MiXCR anew, one entry per CDR3 protein. Of around 260,000 distinct CDR3 sequences in the sample, around 8.7% were seen once. The CDR3 is 12 residues long. Trimming removed 1 base at V and 5 bases at J, with 5 bases between. Per the germline V gene, CDR1 is SGHTA and CDR2 is FQGNSA. The receptor comes from a human donor in good health (CMV status not recorded). Some clones in this sample may be carry-over from other donors' samples. The rearrangement links TRBV7-2 to TRBJ2-5; D is unresolved. The specimen sequenced was PBMCs. CDR3 in DNA: TGTGCCAGCAGCTTAGTCACCGAGACCCAGTACTTC. Translating gives CASSLVTETQYF.